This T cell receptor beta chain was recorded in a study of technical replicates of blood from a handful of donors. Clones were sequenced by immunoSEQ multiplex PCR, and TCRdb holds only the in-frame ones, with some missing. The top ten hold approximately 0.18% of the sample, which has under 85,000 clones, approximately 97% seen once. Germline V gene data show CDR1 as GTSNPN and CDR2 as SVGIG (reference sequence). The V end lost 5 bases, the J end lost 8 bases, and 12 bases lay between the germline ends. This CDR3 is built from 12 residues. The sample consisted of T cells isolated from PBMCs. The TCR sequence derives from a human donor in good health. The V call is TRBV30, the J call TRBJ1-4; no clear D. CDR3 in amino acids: CAWAGSDEKLFF. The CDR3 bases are TGTGCCTGGGCCGGGTCAGACGAAAAACTGTTTTTT. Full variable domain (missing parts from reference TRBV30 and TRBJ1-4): SQTIHQWPATLVQPVGSPLSLECTVEGTSNPNLYWYRQAAGRGLQLLFYSVGIGQISSEVPQNLSASRPQDRQFILSSKKLLLSDSGFYLCAWAGSDEKLFFGSGTQLSVL.